The TCR beta chain under discussion was sequenced for a study of blood T cell repertoires in COVID-19 (dated by TCRdb to the early 2020s). Concerning the study at large: Samples covering the acute and convalescent phases of COVID-19 were provided by collaborators in the United States, Italy and Spain. HLA class I and class II types, where available, came from metadata supplied by the sample provider rather than from assay-based typing. Samples came from the ongoing ImmuneRACE study (first 160 participants) plus 1,254 subjects from 6 global collaborators. Deeply sampled blood TCRbeta repertoires from subjects exposed to, actively infected with, or recovered from COVID-19 were included in the dataset. The repertoires were made available in a free public database intended to serve as a resource for research on the immune response to SARS-CoV-2. A de-identified subject ID, COVID-19 status, age in years and sex were almost always included in the sample metadata. The prospective study material was composed of cDNA or gDNA derived from T cells, B-cell-depleted T cells, or PBMCs. The paper's findings and limits, for the study overall: How much clinical and demographic metadata was included differed by source and by participant, and the metadata was provided uncurated.

TCRbeta CDR3 regions were amplified from genomic DNA by means of the immunoSEQ Assay, a bias-controlled multiplex PCR. Per the source publication's procedure: The number of nucleated cells in each sample was estimated from the amplification of reference gene primers within the assay. Sequence reads were collapsed and filtered to measure the absolute abundance of every unique TCRbeta CDR3 rearrangement. For each sample, productive Simpson clonality was calculated as the square root of Simpson's diversity index over productive rearrangements. Held by TCRdb, this immuneACCESS table contains in-frame sequences only and omits some clones. Under half of the omission traces to an unresolved V gene where checked; the cause of the rest is unknown. That table furnishes V, J and clone size, whereas the DNA furnished D and trimming. The sample table contains a few hundred thousand clones; only one count was recorded for approximately 85% of them. Clones ranked in the top ten supply less than 2.5% of the sample.

A remark on this clone: Its specific antigen is unknown. No per-base quality is available; no much larger clone lies one base away.

Participants in the prospective study were enrolled through a virtual design, were aged roughly 18 to 95 years, and lived in approximately 25 United States geographic areas. To assign participants to cohorts, the prospective study relied on clinical history that participants themselves reported in a screening survey and a study questionnaire. Recovered participants in ImmuneRACE Cohort 3 were defined by two consecutive negative NP/OP PCR tests, clearance by a healthcare professional, or resolution of symptoms. In the prospective study, whole blood, serum and a nasopharyngeal or oropharyngeal swab were collected from each participant by mobile phlebotomists. Prospective study participants could optionally give additional blood draws and questionnaires over an approximately 2-month period. Prospective study blood samples were shipped either frozen or at room temperature before DNA extraction. From cysteine to phenylalanine, the CDR3 is 13 amino acids long. Only the CDR3 DNA is retained, 39 bases long and in frame from the first base. Taken from the germline V gene, the CDR1 and CDR2 loops are SGHDT and YYEEEE. A distance of 7 bases separates the germline ends of V and J, which lose 0 bases and 4 bases respectively.

Rearrangement joined TRBV5-6 to TRBJ1-2; too little of a D gene remains to name it. The source material was PBMCs or T cells enriched from blood (not recorded which). The sequence came from a man younger than 40 who had recovered from COVID-19. The nucleotide sequence reads as follows: TGTGCCAGCAGCTTGGTGCGGGCCTATGGCTACACCTTC. This is translated as CASSLVRAYGYTF.